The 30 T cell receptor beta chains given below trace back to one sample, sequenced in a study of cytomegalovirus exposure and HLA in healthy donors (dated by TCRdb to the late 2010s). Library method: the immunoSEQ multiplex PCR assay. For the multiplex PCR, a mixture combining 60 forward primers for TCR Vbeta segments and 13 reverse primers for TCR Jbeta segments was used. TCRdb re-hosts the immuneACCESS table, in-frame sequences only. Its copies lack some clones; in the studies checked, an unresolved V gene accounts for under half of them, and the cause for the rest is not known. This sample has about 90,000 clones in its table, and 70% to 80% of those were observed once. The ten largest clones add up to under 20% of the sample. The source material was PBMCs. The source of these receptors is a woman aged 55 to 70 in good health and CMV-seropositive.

The CDR3 sequence: CASSSYTNTEAFF. The CDR3 DNA reads as TGTGCCAGCAGTTCTTACACAAACACTGAAGCTTTCTTT. The V and J genes are TRBV6-1 and TRBJ1-1; no definite D call. The CDR3 extends over 13 amino acids. The germline V and J ends were trimmed by 5 bases and 2 bases, with 9 bases remaining between them. Looked up from germline, CDR1 is MNHNS and CDR2 is SASEGT.

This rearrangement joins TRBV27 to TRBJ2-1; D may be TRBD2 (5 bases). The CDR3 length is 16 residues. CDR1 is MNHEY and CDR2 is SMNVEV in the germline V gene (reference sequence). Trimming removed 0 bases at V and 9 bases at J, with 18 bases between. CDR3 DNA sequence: TGTGCCAGCAGTTTATCATACTCGGCAAGTAGCGTTGAGCAGTTCTTC. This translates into CASSLSYSASSVEQFF.

CDR3 coding DNA: TGTGCCAGCAGCTCCCCGTGGGGACAGGGAGGGTCGGGCACTGAAGCTTTCTTT. Its translation is CASSSPWGQGGSGTEAFF. The V and J genes are TRBV7-9 and TRBJ1-1, with 9 bases identical to TRBD1. The CDR3 sequence is 18 residues long. V trimming: 4 bases; J trimming: 4 bases; junction bases outside the gene matches: 16. CDR1 is SEHNR and CDR2 is FQNEAQ in the germline V gene (reference sequence). The full variable domain, rest sourced from reference TRBV7-9 and TRBJ1-1, is DTGVSQNPRHKITKRGQNVTFRCDPISEHNRLYWYRQTLGQGPEFLTYFQNEAQLEKSRLLSDRFSAERPKGSFSTLEIQRTEQGDSAMYLCASSSPWGQGGSGTEAFFGQGTRLTVV.

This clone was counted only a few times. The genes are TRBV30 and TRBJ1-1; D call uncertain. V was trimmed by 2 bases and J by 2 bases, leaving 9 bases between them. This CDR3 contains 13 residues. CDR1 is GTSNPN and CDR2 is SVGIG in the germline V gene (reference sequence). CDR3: CAWSRGINTEAFF. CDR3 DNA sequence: TGTGCCTGGAGTAGAGGGATAAACACTGAAGCTTTCTTT.

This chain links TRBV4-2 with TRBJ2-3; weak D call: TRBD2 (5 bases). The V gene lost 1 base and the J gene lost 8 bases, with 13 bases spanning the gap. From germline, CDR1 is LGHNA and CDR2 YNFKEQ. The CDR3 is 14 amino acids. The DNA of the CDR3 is TGTGCCAGCAGCCAAGGTGAGGGCCTAAGTACGCAGTATTTT. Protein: CASSQGEGLSTQYF.

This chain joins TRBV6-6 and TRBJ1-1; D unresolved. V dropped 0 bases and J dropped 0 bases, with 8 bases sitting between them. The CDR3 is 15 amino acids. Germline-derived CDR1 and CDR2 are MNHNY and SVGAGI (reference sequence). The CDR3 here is CASSYSSVVNTEAFF. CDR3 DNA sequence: TGTGCCAGCAGTTACTCGTCAGTCGTGAACACTGAAGCTTTCTTT.

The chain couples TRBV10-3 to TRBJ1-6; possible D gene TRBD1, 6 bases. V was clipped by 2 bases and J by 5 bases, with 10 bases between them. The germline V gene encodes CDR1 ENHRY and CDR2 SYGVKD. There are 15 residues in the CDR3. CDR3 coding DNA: TGTGCCATCAGTGAGACAGGACAGAATAATTCACCCCTCCACTTT. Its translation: CAISETGQNNSPLHF.

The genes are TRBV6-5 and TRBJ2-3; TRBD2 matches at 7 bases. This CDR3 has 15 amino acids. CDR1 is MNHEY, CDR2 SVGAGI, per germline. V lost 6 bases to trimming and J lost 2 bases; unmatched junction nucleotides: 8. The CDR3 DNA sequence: TGTGCCAGCAGCGTACTAGCGAGTTACACAGATACGCAGTATTTT. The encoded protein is CASSVLASYTDTQYF.

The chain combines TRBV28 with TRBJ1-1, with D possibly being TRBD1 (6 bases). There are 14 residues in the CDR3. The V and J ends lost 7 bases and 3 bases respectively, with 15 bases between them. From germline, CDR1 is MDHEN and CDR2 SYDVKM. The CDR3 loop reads CASTPRDTYTEAFF. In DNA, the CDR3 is TGTGCCAGCACCCCCCGGGACACCTACACTGAAGCTTTCTTT.

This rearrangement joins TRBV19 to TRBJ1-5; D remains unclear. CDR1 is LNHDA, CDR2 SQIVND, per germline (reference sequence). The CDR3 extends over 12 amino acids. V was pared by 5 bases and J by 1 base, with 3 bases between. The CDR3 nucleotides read TGTGCCAGTAGTCCGAGCAATCAGCCCCAGCATTTT. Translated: CASSPSNQPQHF.

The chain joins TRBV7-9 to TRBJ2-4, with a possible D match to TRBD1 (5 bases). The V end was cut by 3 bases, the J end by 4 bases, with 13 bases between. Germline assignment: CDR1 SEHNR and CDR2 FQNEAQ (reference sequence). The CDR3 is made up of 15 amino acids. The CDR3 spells CASSFVQGLKNIQYF. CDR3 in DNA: TGTGCCAGCAGCTTTGTTCAGGGTCTAAAAAACATTCAGTACTTC.

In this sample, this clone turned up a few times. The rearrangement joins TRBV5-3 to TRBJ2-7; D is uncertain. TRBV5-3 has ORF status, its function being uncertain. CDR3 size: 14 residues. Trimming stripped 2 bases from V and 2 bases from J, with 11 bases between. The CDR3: CARSFFQKAYEQYF. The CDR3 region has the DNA TGTGCCAGAAGCTTTTTCCAGAAAGCCTACGAGCAGTACTTC.

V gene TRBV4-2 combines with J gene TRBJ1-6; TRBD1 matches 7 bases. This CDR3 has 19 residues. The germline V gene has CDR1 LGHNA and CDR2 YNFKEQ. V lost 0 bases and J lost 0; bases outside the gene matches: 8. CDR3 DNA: TGTGCCAGCAGCCAAGAAGGTCCCGCAGGGGGCTCCTATAATTCACCCCTCCACTTT. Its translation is CASSQEGPAGGSYNSPLHF.

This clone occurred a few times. CDR3 amino acids: CAITRQVSGANVLTF. The CDR3 DNA follows: TGTGCCATCACCCGACAGGTCTCTGGGGCCAACGTCCTGACTTTC. This chain links TRBV10-3 with TRBJ2-6; D perhaps matches TRBD1 (6 bases). The CDR3 length is 15 residues. Germline V gene sequence: CDR1 ENHRY, CDR2 SYGVKD. V shed 7 bases and J shed 0 bases, with 10 bases lying between them.

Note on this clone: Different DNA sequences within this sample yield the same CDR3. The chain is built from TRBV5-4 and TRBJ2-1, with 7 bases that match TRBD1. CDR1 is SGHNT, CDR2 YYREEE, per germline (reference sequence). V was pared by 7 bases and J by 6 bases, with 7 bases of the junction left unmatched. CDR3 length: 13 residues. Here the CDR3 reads CASGQAPFNEQFF. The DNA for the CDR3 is TGTGCCAGCGGACAGGCCCCGTTCAATGAGCAGTTCTTC.

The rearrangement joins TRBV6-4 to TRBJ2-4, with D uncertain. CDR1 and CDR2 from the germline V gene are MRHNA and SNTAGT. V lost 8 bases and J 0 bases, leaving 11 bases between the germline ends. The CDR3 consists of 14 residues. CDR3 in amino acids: CASPQALAKNIQYF. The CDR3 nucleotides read TGTGCCAGCCCGCAGGCCCTAGCCAAAAACATTCAGTACTTC.

In DNA, the CDR3 is TGCAGCACCCAGGACAGGGTAAATGGCTACACCTTC. This encodes CSTQDRVNGYTF. V usage is TRBV29-1 and J usage is TRBJ1-2; 8 positions match TRBD1. The V segment lost 8 bases and the J segment 6 bases; nucleotides outside the gene matches: 8. Germline CDR1 and CDR2: SQVTM and ANQGSEA. The CDR3 contains 12 residues. Full variable domain (remainder filled in from reference TRBV29-1 and TRBJ1-2): SAVISQKPSRDICQRGTSLTIQCQVDSQVTMMFWYRQQPGQSLTLIATANQGSEATYESGFVIDKFPISRPNLTFSTLTVSNMSPEDSSIYLCSTQDRVNGYTFGSGTRLTVV.

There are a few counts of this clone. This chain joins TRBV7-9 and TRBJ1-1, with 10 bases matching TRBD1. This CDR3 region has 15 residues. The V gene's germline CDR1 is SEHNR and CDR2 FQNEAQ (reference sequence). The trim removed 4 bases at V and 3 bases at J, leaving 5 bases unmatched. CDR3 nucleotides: TGTGCCAGCAGCTCCGGACAGGGGGGATACACTGAAGCTTTCTTT. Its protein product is CASSSGQGGYTEAFF.

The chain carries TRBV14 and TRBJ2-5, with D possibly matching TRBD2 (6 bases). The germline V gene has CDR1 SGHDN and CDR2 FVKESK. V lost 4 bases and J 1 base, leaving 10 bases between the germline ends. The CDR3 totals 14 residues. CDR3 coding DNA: TGTGCCAGCAGCCCCCTAGCGCTCCAAGAGACCCAGTACTTC. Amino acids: CASSPLALQETQYF. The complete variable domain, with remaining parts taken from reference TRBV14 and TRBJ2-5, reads EAGVTQFPSHSVIEKGQTVTLRCDPISGHDNLYWYRRVMGKEIKFLLHFVKESKQDESGMPNNRFLAERTGGTYSTLKVQPAELEDSGVYFCASSPLALQETQYFGPGTRLLVL.

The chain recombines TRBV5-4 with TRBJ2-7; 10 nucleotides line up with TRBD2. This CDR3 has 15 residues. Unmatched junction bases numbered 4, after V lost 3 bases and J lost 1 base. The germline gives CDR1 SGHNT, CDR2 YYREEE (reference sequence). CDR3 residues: CASSSGLASSYEQYF. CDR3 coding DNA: TGTGCCAGCAGCTCGGGACTAGCGTCTTCCTACGAGCAGTACTTC.

The CDR3 loop reads CAIIPGQSHSGNTIYF. The CDR3 bases are TGTGCCATCATTCCGGGACAGTCGCACTCTGGAAACACCATATATTTT. The rearrangement joins TRBV10-3 to TRBJ1-3, with 7 bases lining up with TRBD1. This CDR3 has 16 amino acids. Germline CDR1 is ENHRY and CDR2 is SYGVKD. V shed 7 bases and J 0 bases; nucleotides not matched to a gene: 9.

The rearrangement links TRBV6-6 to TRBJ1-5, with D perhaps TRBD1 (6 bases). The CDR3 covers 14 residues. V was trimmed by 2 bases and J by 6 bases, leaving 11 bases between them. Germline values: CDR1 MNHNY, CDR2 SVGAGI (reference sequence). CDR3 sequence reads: CASSYTGQGQPQHF. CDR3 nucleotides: TGTGCCAGCAGTTACACAGGGCAGGGTCAGCCCCAGCATTTT.

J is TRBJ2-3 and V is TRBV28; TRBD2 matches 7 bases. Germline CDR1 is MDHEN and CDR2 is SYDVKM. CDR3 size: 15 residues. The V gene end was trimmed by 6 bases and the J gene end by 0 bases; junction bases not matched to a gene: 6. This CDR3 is CASSTKRESTDTQYF. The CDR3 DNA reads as TGTGCCAGCAGCACAAAGCGGGAAAGCACAGATACGCAGTATTTT.

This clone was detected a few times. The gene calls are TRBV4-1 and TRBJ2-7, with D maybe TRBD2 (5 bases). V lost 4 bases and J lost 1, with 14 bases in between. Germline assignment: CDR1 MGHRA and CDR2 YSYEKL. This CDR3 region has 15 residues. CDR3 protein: CASSPGGTISYEQYF. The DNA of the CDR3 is TGCGCCAGCAGCCCCGGAGGTACCATTTCCTACGAGCAGTACTTC.

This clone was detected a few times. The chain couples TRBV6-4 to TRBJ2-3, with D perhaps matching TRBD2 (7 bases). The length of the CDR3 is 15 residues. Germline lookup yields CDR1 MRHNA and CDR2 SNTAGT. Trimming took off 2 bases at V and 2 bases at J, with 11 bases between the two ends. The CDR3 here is CASSDRAGATDTQYF. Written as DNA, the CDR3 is TGTGCCAGCAGTGACCGTGCGGGGGCCACAGATACGCAGTATTTT.

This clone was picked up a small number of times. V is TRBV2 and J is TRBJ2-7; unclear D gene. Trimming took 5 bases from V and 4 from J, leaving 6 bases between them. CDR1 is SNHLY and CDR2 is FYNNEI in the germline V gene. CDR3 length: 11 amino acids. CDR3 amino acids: CASSLLYEQYF. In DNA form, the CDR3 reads TGTGCCAGCAGTCTCTTGTACGAGCAGTACTTC.

CDR3 amino acids: CASSSYRGRGETQYF. The CDR3 DNA follows: TGTGCCAGCAGCTCCTACAGGGGGCGAGGGGAGACCCAGTACTTC. V gene TRBV7-8 combines with J gene TRBJ2-5; TRBD1 agrees at 9 bases. CDR3 length: 15 residues. The germline CDR1 and CDR2 sequences are SGHVS and FQNEAQ. V lost 4 bases and J lost 5; bases outside the gene matches: 8.

DNA for the CDR3: TGTGCCAGCAGTTTGAGAATCGGGCAGCCCCAGCATTTT. Protein product: CASSLRIGQPQHF. The genes are TRBV27 and TRBJ1-5; D gene ambiguous. Trimming removed 3 bases from V and 7 bases from J, with 10 bases in between. Germline V CDR1 and CDR2: MNHEY, SMNVEV (reference sequence). The CDR3 totals 13 residues.

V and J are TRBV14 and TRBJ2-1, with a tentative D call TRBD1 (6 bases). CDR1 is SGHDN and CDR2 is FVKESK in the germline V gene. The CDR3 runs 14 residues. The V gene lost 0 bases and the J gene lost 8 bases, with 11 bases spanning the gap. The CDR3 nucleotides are TGTGCCAGCAGCCAAGAGGTCAGGACAGATGAGCAGTTCTTC. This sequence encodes CASSQEVRTDEQFF.

CDR3 DNA: TGTGCCTGGAGTTTACTAGCGGGAGTCGAGCAGTACTTC. It is translated as CAWSLLAGVEQYF. The rearrangement links TRBV30 to TRBJ2-7, with 11 bases identical to TRBD2. The V gene end was trimmed by 2 bases and the J gene end by 6 bases; junction bases not matched to a gene: 3. CDR3 length: 13 amino acids. Germline CDR1 GTSNPN, CDR2 SVGIG (reference sequence). The full variable domain, with the rest looked up from reference TRBV30 and TRBJ2-7, is SQTIHQWPATLVQPVGSPLSLECTVEGTSNPNLYWYRQAAGRGLQLLFYSVGIGQISSEVPQNLSASRPQDRQFILSSKKLLLSDSGFYLCAWSLLAGVEQYFGPGTRLTVT.